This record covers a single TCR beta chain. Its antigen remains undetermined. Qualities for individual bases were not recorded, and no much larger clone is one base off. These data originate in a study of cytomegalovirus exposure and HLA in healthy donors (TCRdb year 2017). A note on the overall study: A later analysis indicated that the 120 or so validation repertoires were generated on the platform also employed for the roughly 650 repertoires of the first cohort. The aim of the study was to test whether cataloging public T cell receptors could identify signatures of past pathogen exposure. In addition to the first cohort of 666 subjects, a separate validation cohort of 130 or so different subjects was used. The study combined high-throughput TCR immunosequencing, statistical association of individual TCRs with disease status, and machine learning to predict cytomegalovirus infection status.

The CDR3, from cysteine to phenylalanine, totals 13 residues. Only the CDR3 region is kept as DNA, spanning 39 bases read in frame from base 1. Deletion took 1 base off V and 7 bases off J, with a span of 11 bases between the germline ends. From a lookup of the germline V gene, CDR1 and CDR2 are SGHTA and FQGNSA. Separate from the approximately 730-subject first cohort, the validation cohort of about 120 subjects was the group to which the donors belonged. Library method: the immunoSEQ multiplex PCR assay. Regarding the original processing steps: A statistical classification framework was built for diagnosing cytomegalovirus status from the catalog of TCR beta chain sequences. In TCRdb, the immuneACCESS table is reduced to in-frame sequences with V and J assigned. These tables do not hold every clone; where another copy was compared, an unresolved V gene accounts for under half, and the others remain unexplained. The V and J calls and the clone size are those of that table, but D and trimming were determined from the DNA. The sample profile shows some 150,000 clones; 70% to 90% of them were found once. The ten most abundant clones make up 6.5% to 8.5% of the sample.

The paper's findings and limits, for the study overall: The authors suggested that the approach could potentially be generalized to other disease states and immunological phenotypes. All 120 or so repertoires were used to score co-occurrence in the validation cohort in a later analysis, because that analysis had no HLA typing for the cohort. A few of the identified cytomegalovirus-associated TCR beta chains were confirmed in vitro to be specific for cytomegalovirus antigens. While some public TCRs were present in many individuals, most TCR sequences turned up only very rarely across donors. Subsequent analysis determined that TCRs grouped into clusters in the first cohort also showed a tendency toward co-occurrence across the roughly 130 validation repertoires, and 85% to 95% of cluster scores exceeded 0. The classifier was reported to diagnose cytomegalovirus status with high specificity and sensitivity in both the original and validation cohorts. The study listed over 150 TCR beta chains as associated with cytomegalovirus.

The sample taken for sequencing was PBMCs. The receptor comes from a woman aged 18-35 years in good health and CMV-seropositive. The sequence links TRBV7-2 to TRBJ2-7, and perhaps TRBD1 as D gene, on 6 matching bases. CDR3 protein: CASSLEQGFEQYF. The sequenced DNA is TGTGCCAGCAGCTTAGAGCAGGGGTTTGAGCAGTACTTC.